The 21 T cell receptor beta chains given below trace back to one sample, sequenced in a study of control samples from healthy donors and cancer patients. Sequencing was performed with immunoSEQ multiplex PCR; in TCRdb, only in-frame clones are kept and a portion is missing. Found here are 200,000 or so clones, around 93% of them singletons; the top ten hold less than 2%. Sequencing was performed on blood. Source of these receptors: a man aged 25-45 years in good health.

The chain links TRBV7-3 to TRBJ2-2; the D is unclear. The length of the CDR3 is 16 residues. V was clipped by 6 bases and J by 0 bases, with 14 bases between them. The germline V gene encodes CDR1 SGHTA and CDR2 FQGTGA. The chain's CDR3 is CASREGIFANTGELFF. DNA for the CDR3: TGTGCCAGCAGGGAAGGTATATTCGCGAACACCGGGGAGCTGTTTTTT. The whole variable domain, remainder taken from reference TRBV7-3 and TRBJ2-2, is GAGVSQTPSNKVTEKGKYVELRCDPISGHTALYWYRQSLGQGPEFLIYFQGTGAADDSGLPNDRFFAVRPEGSVSTLKIQRTERGDSAVYLCASREGIFANTGELFFGEGSRLTVL.

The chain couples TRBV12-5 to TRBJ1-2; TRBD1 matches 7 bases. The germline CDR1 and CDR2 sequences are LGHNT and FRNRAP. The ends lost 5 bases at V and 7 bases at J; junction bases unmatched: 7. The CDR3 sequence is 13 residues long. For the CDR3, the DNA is TGTGCTAGTGGTCCCAGGGGGGAGGGTGGCTACACCTTC. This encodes CASGPRGEGGYTF. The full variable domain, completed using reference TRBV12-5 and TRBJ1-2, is DARVTQTPRHKVTEMGQEVTMRCQPILGHNTVFWYRQTMMQGLELLAYFRNRAPLDDSGMPKDRFSAEMPDATLATLKIQPSEPRDSAVYFCASGPRGEGGYTFGSGTRLTVV.

CDR3 DNA: TGTGCCAGCAGCTTAGGTTCTAGGGCACCCCTCCACTTT. It specifies CASSLGSRAPLHF. V is TRBV7-9 and J is TRBJ1-6; D uncertain. The CDR3 extends over 13 amino acids. The germline gives CDR1 SEHNR, CDR2 FQNEAQ (reference sequence). V dropped 1 base and J dropped 11 bases, with 9 bases sitting between them. Looking up the rest from reference TRBV7-9 and TRBJ1-6 gives the full variable domain: DTGVSQNPRHKITKRGQNVTFRCDPISEHNRLYWYRQTLGQGPEFLTYFQNEAQLEKSRLLSDRFSAERPKGSFSTLEIQRTEQGDSAMYLCASSLGSRAPLHFGNGTRLTVT.

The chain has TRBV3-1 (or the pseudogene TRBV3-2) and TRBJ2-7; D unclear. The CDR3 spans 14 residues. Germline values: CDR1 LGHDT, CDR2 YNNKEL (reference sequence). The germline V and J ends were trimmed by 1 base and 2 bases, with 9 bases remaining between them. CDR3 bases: TGTGCCAGCAGCCAAGGTCCCCGAACCTACGAGCAGTACTTC. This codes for CASSQGPRTYEQYF.

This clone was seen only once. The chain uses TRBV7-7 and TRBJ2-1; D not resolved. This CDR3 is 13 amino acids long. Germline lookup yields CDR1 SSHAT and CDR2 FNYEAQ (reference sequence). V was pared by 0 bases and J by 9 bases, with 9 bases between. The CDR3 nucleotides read TGTGCCAGCAGCTTAGCCTCCGGGTCTGAGCAGTTCTTC. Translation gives CASSLASGSEQFF.

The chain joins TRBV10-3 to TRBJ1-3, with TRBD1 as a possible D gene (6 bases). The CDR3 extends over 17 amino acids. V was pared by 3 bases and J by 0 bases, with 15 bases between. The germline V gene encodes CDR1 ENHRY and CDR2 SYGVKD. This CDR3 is CAISDLQGTDSGNTIYF. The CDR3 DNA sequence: TGTGCCATCAGTGACCTGCAGGGGACCGACTCTGGAAACACCATATATTTT.

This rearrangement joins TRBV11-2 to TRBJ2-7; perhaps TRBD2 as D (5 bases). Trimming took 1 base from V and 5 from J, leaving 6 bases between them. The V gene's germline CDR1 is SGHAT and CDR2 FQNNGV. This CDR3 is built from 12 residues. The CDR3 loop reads CASSLGGNEQYF. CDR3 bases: TGTGCCAGCAGCTTAGGAGGGAACGAGCAGTACTTC.

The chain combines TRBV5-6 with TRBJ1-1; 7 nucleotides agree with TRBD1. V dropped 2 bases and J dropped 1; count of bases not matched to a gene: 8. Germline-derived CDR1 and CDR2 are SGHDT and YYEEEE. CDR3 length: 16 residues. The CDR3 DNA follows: TGTGCCAGCAGCTTAGGACAGGACCACGGGAACACTGAAGCTTTCTTT. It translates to CASSLGQDHGNTEAFF.

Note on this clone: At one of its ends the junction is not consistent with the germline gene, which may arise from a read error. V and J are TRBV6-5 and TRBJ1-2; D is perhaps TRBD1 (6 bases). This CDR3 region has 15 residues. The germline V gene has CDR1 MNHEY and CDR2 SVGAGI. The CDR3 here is CASSYSGTINHGYTF. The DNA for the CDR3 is TGTGCCAGCAGTTACTCGGGGACAATTAACCATGGCTACACCTTC.

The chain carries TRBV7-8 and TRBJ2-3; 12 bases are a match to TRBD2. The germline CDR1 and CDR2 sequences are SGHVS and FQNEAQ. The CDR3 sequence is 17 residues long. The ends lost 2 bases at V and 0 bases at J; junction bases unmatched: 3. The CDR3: CASSLRLAGASTDTQYF. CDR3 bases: TGTGCCAGCAGCTTACGACTAGCGGGGGCCAGCACAGATACGCAGTATTTT. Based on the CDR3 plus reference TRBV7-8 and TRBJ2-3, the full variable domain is GAGVSQSPRYKVAKRGQDVALRCDPISGHVSLFWYQQALGQGPEFLTYFQNEAQLDKSGLPSDRFFAERPEGSVSTLKIQRTQQEDSAVYLCASSLRLAGASTDTQYFGPGTRLTVL.

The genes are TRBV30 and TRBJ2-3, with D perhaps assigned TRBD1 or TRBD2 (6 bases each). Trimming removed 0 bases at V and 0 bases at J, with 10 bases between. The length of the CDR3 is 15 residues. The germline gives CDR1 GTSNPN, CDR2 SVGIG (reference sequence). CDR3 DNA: TGTGCCTGGAGTGTACAGGGACTTAGCACAGATACGCAGTATTTT. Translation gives CAWSVQGLSTDTQYF.

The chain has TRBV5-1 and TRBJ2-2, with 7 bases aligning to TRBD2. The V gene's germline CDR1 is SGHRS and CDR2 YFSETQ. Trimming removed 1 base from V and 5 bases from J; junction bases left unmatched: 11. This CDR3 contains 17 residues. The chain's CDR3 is CASSLSFGEGNTGELFF. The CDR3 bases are TGCGCCAGCAGCTTGTCTTTCGGGGAGGGCAATACCGGGGAGCTGTTTTTT.

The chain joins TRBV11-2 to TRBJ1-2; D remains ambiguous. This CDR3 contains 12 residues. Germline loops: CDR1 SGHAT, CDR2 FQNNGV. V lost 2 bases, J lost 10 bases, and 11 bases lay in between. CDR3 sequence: CASSLIGQTYTF. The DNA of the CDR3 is TGTGCCAGCAGCTTAATTGGTCAGACCTACACCTTC.

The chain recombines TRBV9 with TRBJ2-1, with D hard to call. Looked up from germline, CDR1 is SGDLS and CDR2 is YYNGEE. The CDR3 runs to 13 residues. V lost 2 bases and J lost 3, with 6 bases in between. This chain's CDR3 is CASSVGDYNEQFF. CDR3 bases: TGTGCCAGCAGCGTTGGGGACTACAATGAGCAGTTCTTC.

CDR3 DNA: TGTGCCAGTACCCGACGGGTAAACACTGAAGCTTTCTTT. Translation: CASTRRVNTEAFF. The chain has TRBV19 and TRBJ1-1; no clear D gene. Trimming cost V 7 bases and J 2 bases, with 11 bases left between them. This CDR3 comprises 13 residues. The germline V gene encodes CDR1 LNHDA and CDR2 SQIVND (reference sequence).

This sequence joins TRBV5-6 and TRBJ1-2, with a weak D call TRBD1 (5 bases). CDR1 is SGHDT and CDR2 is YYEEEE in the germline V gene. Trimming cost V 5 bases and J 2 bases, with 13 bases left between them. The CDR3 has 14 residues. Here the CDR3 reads CASSREGSNYGYTF. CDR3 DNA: TGTGCCAGCAGTCGGGAGGGGTCCAACTATGGCTACACCTTC.

CDR3 sequence: CASRRGSAEAFF. CDR3 DNA: TGTGCCAGCAGGCGGGGGAGCGCTGAAGCTTTCTTT. The chain uses TRBV2 and TRBJ1-1; D may be TRBD1 (5 bases). The V gene's germline CDR1 is SNHLY and CDR2 FYNNEI. The CDR3 spans 12 residues. V gave up 6 bases and J gave up 6 bases, with 11 bases separating them. The whole variable domain, remainder taken from reference TRBV2 and TRBJ1-1, is EPEVTQTPSHQVTQMGQEVILRCVPISNHLYFYWYRQILGQKVEFLVSFYNNEISEKSEIFDDQFSVERPDGSNFTLKIRSTKLEDSAMYFCASRRGSAEAFFGQGTRLTVV.

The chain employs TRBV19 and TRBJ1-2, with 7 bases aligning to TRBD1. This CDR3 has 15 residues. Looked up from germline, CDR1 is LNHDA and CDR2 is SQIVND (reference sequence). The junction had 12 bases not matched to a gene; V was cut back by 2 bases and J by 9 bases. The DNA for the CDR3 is TGTGCCAGTAGTATATCCCGACAGGGTCGAAAGAGCTACACCTTC. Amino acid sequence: CASSISRQGRKSYTF.

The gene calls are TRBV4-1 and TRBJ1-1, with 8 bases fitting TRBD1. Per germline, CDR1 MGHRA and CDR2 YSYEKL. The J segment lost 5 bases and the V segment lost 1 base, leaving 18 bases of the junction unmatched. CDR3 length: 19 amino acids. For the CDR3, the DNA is TGCGCCAGCAGCCAAGTAAGGTGGGACAGGTCTTTCTCAGGGACTGAAGCTTTCTTT. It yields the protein CASSQVRWDRSFSGTEAFF.

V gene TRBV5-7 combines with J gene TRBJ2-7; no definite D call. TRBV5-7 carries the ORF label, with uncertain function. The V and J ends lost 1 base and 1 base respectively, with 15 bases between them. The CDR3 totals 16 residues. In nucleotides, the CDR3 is TGTGCCAGCAGCTTGAGTTTAGGTGGCAGTTCCTACGAGCAGTACTTC. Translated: CASSLSLGGSSYEQYF.

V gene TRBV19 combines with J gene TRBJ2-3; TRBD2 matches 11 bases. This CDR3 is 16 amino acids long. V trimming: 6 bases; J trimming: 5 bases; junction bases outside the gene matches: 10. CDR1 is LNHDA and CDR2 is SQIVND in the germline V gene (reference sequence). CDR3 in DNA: TGTGCCAGTAGGAACACCGGGACTAGCGGCTTAGATACGCAGTATTTT. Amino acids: CASRNTGTSGLDTQYF.